The 20 T cell receptor beta chains presented below share a single source sample, sequenced in a study of blood T cell repertoires in COVID-19. TCRdb's table, derived via immunoSEQ multiplex PCR, lists solely in-frame clones and lacks some. Of over 200,000 clones listed, roughly 90% are singletons. Sequencing input: peripheral blood. These receptors all stem from a man between 35 and 55 years old with active or convalescent COVID-19.

The gene calls are TRBV27 and TRBJ1-1; 7 positions match TRBD1. The germline gives CDR1 MNHEY, CDR2 SMNVEV (reference sequence). The CDR3 extends over 13 amino acids. Trimming removed 8 bases from V and 5 bases from J; junction bases left unmatched: 8. CDR3 in DNA: TGTGCCAGCCTGAGACAGGGTGGAACTGAAGCTTTCTTT. Translated, it gives CASLRQGGTEAFF.

This rearrangement joins TRBV5-1 to TRBJ2-5, with 7 nucleotides matching TRBD1. Germline V gene sequence: CDR1 SGHRS, CDR2 YFSETQ. The V gene end was trimmed by 3 bases and the J gene end by 5 bases; junction bases not matched to a gene: 13. There are 16 residues in the CDR3. The CDR3 here is CASSSQGQTKAETQYF. The CDR3 DNA reads as TGCGCCAGCAGCTCCCAGGGACAGACTAAGGCGGAGACCCAGTACTTC.

The chain joins TRBV4-1 to TRBJ2-2, with D maybe TRBD2 (6 bases). Trimming shortened V by 4 bases and J by 1 base, and 19 bases separated the two germline ends. CDR1 and CDR2 from the germline V gene are MGHRA and YSYEKL. The CDR3 is made up of 18 amino acids. CDR3 in amino acids: CASSLPRGRPENTGELFF. For the CDR3, the DNA is TGCGCCAGCAGCCTCCCTCGGGGGAGGCCGGAGAACACCGGGGAGCTGTTTTTT.

This clone has a handful of counts. The chain employs TRBV12-5 and TRBJ1-5; D not resolved. Germline CDR1 reads LGHNT; CDR2 reads FRNRAP. V lost 1 base to trimming and J lost 1 base, with 8 bases between them. This CDR3 spans 15 amino acids. The CDR3 sequence is CASGLDVESNQPQHF. The CDR3 bases are TGTGCTAGTGGTTTGGACGTAGAAAGCAATCAGCCCCAGCATTTT. Supplemented by reference TRBV12-5 and TRBJ1-5, the full variable domain reads DARVTQTPRHKVTEMGQEVTMRCQPILGHNTVFWYRQTMMQGLELLAYFRNRAPLDDSGMPKDRFSAEMPDATLATLKIQPSEPRDSAVYFCASGLDVESNQPQHFGDGTRLSIL.

The chain carries TRBV5-6 and TRBJ1-2; tentative D call: TRBD1 (5 bases). Germline V gene data show CDR1 as SGHDT and CDR2 as YYEEEE. The CDR3 runs 16 residues. Trimming took 0 bases from V and 5 from J, leaving 17 bases between them. The DNA of the CDR3 is TGTGCCAGCAGCTTGGGGCCCTACCGGGGGACGTATGGCTACACCTTC. It codes for CASSLGPYRGTYGYTF.

This chain joins TRBV10-1 and TRBJ1-1; D is perhaps TRBD1 (5 bases). The germline V and J ends were trimmed by 5 bases and 4 bases, with 11 bases remaining between them. Germline V lookup: CDR1 WNHNN, CDR2 SYGVQD (reference sequence). The length of the CDR3 is 13 residues. The CDR3 loop reads CASSSGLGTEAFF. The CDR3 region has the DNA TGCGCCAGCAGTTCAGGGTTGGGCACTGAAGCTTTCTTT.

The rearrangement links TRBV14 to TRBJ1-6; 9 bases agree with TRBD1. J was trimmed by 8 bases and V by 4 bases; bases with no gene match: 3. This CDR3 spans 14 amino acids. Germline V gene data show CDR1 as SGHDN and CDR2 as FVKESK. CDR3 sequence: CASSLTGGDSPLHF. The CDR3 DNA sequence: TGTGCCAGCAGCCTGACAGGGGGGGATTCACCCCTCCACTTT. Using reference TRBV14 and TRBJ1-6 for the parts outside the CDR3, the full variable domain is EAGVTQFPSHSVIEKGQTVTLRCDPISGHDNLYWYRRVMGKEIKFLLHFVKESKQDESGMPNNRFLAERTGGTYSTLKVQPAELEDSGVYFCASSLTGGDSPLHFGNGTRLTVT.

This sequence joins TRBV28 and TRBJ1-3; D is uncertain. Deletions cut 8 bases from V and 8 bases from J, with 10 bases between. Germline lookup yields CDR1 MDHEN and CDR2 SYDVKM. This CDR3 has 11 residues. CDR3 residues: CASGSPDTIYF. CDR3 bases: TGTGCCAGCGGTTCCCCGGACACCATATATTTT.

The chain carries TRBV6-5 and TRBJ2-1; TRBD2 aligns across 10 bases. The germline V gene has CDR1 MNHEY and CDR2 SVGAGI. The CDR3 spans 13 residues. V was clipped by 8 bases and J by 4 bases; unmatched bases: 2. CDR3 protein: CASGTSAYNEQFF. CDR3 nucleotide sequence: TGTGCCAGCGGGACTAGCGCTTACAATGAGCAGTTCTTC.

V is TRBV5-6 and J is TRBJ2-7; TRBD1 agrees at 7 bases. Germline lookup yields CDR1 SGHDT and CDR2 YYEEEE. The CDR3 has 12 amino acids. V lost 2 bases to trimming and J lost 5 bases; unmatched junction nucleotides: 1. Written as DNA, the CDR3 is TGTGCCAGCAGCTTTACAGGGGACGAGCAGTACTTC. This translates into CASSFTGDEQYF.

This chain connects TRBV3-1 (or the pseudogene TRBV3-2) to TRBJ1-2; unclear D gene. CDR3 length equals 12 residues. The germline gives CDR1 LGHDT, CDR2 YNNKEL (reference sequence). V was trimmed by 2 bases and J by 8 bases, leaving 9 bases between them. The CDR3 spells CASSQREWGYTF. In nucleotides, the CDR3 is TGTGCCAGCAGCCAACGAGAGTGGGGCTACACCTTC.

This clone was counted between two and nine times. The chain links TRBV3-1 (or the pseudogene TRBV3-2) to TRBJ1-3, with D uncertain. From germline, CDR1 is LGHDT and CDR2 YNNKEL (reference sequence). The CDR3 spans 15 residues. V lost 2 bases and J lost 3, with 11 bases in between. For the CDR3, the DNA is TGTGCCAGCAGCCAACCCGAGGGTTATGGAAACACCATATATTTT. It yields the protein CASSQPEGYGNTIYF.

The CDR3 spells CATSDSTDYEQYF. The CDR3, as DNA: TGTGCCACCAGTGACTCGACAGACTACGAGCAGTACTTC. The chain links TRBV24-1 to TRBJ2-7, with D possibly being TRBD1 (5 bases). This CDR3 spans 13 amino acids. Trimming took off 4 bases at V and 3 bases at J, with 9 bases between the two ends. Germline V gives CDR1 KGHDR, CDR2 SFDVKD.

The genes are TRBV7-9 and TRBJ1-1, with D perhaps TRBD1 (6 bases). This CDR3 has 17 residues. V was pared by 5 bases and J by 0 bases, with 19 bases between. CDR1 and CDR2 (germline): SEHNR, FQNEAQ (reference sequence). The CDR3, as DNA: TGTGCCAGCAGCCCAATCGGCAGGGGCCCCATGAACACTGAAGCTTTCTTT. It specifies CASSPIGRGPMNTEAFF.

Here the CDR3 DNA reads TGTGCCAGCTCAATGACAGACACCGCTAACTATGGCTACACCTTC. Amino acids: CASSMTDTANYGYTF. The chain combines TRBV18 with TRBJ1-2; a weak D match, TRBD1 (5 bases). The ends were cut back, 5 bases at V and 0 bases at J, with 13 bases in the middle. The CDR3 runs to 15 residues. CDR1 is KGHSH, CDR2 LQKENI, per germline.

The chain employs TRBV9 and TRBJ2-3, with 8 bases matching TRBD2. CDR1 and CDR2 from the germline V gene are SGDLS and YYNGEE. The junction had 15 bases not matched to a gene; V was cut back by 0 bases and J by 3 bases. This CDR3 is 19 amino acids long. The CDR3 sequence: CASSVAEHPALAATDTQYF. The CDR3 nucleotides are TGTGCCAGCAGCGTAGCCGAACATCCTGCACTAGCGGCAACAGATACGCAGTATTTT. Variable domain in full (rest from reference TRBV9 and TRBJ2-3): DSGVTQTPKHLITATGQRVTLRCSPRSGDLSVYWYQQSLDQGLQFLIQYYNGEERAKGNILERFSAQQFPDLHSELNLSSLELGDSALYFCASSVAEHPALAATDTQYFGPGTRLTVL.

V gene TRBV7-9 combines with J gene TRBJ1-1; unclear D gene. Germline loops: CDR1 SEHNR, CDR2 FQNEAQ (reference sequence). V shed 1 base and J shed 5 bases, with 17 bases lying between them. CDR3 length equals 16 residues. The chain's CDR3 is CASSLGRGSYVTEAFF. DNA of the CDR3: TGTGCCAGCAGCTTAGGGAGAGGGAGTTATGTAACTGAAGCTTTCTTT.

The chain recombines TRBV28 with TRBJ1-2, with TRBD1 matching 11 bases. From germline, CDR1 is MDHEN and CDR2 SYDVKM. V shed 6 bases, J shed 4 bases, and the junction held 7 bases outside the gene matches. This CDR3 is 15 amino acids long. CDR3 region: CASREDRGRPYGYTF. The CDR3 region has the DNA TGTGCCAGCAGAGAGGACAGGGGGCGCCCCTATGGCTACACCTTC.

The sample holds one count of this clone. The chain combines TRBV7-2 with TRBJ2-4; weak D call: TRBD2 (6 bases). CDR3 size: 16 residues. Germline loops: CDR1 SGHTA, CDR2 FQGNSA. V lost 1 base and J 6 bases, leaving 16 bases between the germline ends. In DNA form, the CDR3 reads TGTGCCAGCAGCTTAGATCCGCCGGCGGGGCTAAACATTCAGTACTTC. This translates into CASSLDPPAGLNIQYF. Looking up the rest from reference TRBV7-2 and TRBJ2-4 gives the full variable domain: GAGVSQSPSNKVTEKGKDVELRCDPISGHTALYWYRQSLGQGLEFLIYFQGNSAPDKSGLPSDRFSAERTGGSVSTLTIQRTQQEDSAVYLCASSLDPPAGLNIQYFGAGTRLSVL.

The rearrangement links TRBV19 to TRBJ2-2; 8 bases fit TRBD2. Trimming took 0 bases from V and 4 from J; bases not matched to a gene: 7. Germline assignment: CDR1 LNHDA and CDR2 SQIVND (reference sequence). The CDR3 sequence is 17 residues long. CDR3 region: CASSIDGPAGGTGELFF. The CDR3, as DNA: TGTGCCAGTAGTATAGATGGTCCGGCGGGAGGCACCGGGGAGCTGTTTTTT. The variable domain in full, completed from reference TRBV19 and TRBJ2-2, reads DGGITQSPKYLFRKEGQNVTLSCEQNLNHDAMYWYRQDPGQGLRLIYYSQIVNDFQKGDIAEGYSVSREKKESFPLTVTSAQKNPTAFYLCASSIDGPAGGTGELFFGEGSRLTVL.